These 16 T cell receptor beta chains were all obtained from the same sample, sequenced in a study of tumor-infiltrating lymphocytes in localized non-small cell lung cancer. Produced via immunoSEQ multiplex PCR; TCRdb's table is partial and in-frame only. The table lists about 15,000 clones, under 85% of them singletons. The sample was lung tumor tissue. The receptors were gathered from a human donor with non-small cell lung cancer.

This chain joins TRBV7-9 and TRBJ2-3; 7 bases line up with TRBD1. The CDR3 is 15 amino acids. CDR1 and CDR2 from the germline V gene are SEHNR and FQNEAQ (reference sequence). Trimming at V came to 4 bases and at J to 2 bases, leaving 6 bases not matched to a gene. The DNA of the CDR3 is TGTGCCAGCAGCTCTCCGGACAGGTTCACAGATACGCAGTATTTT. This gives the protein CASSSPDRFTDTQYF. Together with reference TRBV7-9 and TRBJ2-3, the CDR3 gives the full variable domain: DTGVSQNPRHKITKRGQNVTFRCDPISEHNRLYWYRQTLGQGPEFLTYFQNEAQLEKSRLLSDRFSAERPKGSFSTLEIQRTEQGDSAMYLCASSSPDRFTDTQYFGPGTRLTVL.

The chain combines TRBV18 with TRBJ1-1; D unclear. The CDR3 contains 15 residues. Germline V lookup: CDR1 KGHSH, CDR2 LQKENI. The V and J ends lost 5 bases and 1 base respectively, with 14 bases between them. CDR3 coding DNA: TGTGCCAGCTCAACCATAGGAGGTACGAACACTGAAGCTTTCTTT. Encoded protein: CASSTIGGTNTEAFF.

The chain carries TRBV30 and TRBJ1-5; D gene ambiguous. This CDR3 is built from 13 residues. The V end lost 2 bases, the J end lost 5 bases, and 10 bases lay between the germline ends. In germline, CDR1 is GTSNPN, CDR2 SVGIG (reference sequence). CDR3 in DNA: TGTGCCTGGAGTAGGGCTATGGATCAGCCCCAGCATTTT. Protein sequence: CAWSRAMDQPQHF.

This clone was recorded only once. The chain couples TRBV7-8 to TRBJ2-5; 9 positions match TRBD2. J was trimmed by 5 bases and V by 2 bases; bases with no gene match: 9. Germline V gene lookup returns CDR1 SGHVS and CDR2 FQNEAQ. The CDR3 has 16 amino acids. The CDR3 is CASSLYYSGSWETQYF. DNA for the CDR3: TGTGCCAGCAGCTTATACTATAGCGGGAGCTGGGAGACCCAGTACTTC. Using reference TRBV7-8 and TRBJ2-5 for the parts outside the CDR3, the full variable domain is GAGVSQSPRYKVAKRGQDVALRCDPISGHVSLFWYQQALGQGPEFLTYFQNEAQLDKSGLPSDRFFAERPEGSVSTLKIQRTQQEDSAVYLCASSLYYSGSWETQYFGPGTRLLVL.

The chain uses TRBV28 and TRBJ1-1; D unresolved. The CDR3 runs 12 residues. CDR1 and CDR2 from the germline V gene are MDHEN and SYDVKM. V was trimmed by 2 bases and J by 1 base, leaving 2 bases between them. CDR3 bases: TGTGCCAGCAGTTTACAGAACACTGAAGCTTTCTTT. It yields the protein CASSLQNTEAFF.

The chain recombines TRBV29-1 with TRBJ1-1; tentative D call: TRBD1 (5 bases). Germline lookup yields CDR1 SQVTM and CDR2 ANQGSEA. The CDR3 is made up of 13 amino acids. Trimming shortened V by 4 bases and J by 11 bases, and 20 bases separated the two germline ends. CDR3 bases: TGCAGCGTTGTAGGCCCGGGGAGGGGAGACGCTTTCTTT. The encoded protein is CSVVGPGRGDAFF.

The chain recombines TRBV4-2 with TRBJ2-7; weak D call: TRBD1 (6 bases). CDR1 and CDR2 (germline): LGHNA, YNFKEQ. V was pared by 0 bases and J by 4 bases, with 13 bases between. The CDR3 is 15 amino acids. CDR3 protein: CASSQDHTQGYEQYF. The CDR3, as DNA: TGTGCCAGCAGCCAAGACCATACACAGGGTTACGAGCAGTACTTC.

The chain has TRBV15 and TRBJ1-5; D not certain. This CDR3 is built from 15 residues. V lost 0 bases to trimming and J lost 6 bases, with 12 bases between them. In germline, CDR1 is LNHNV, CDR2 YYDKDF (reference sequence). The CDR3 loop is CATSRDLGESQPQHF. CDR3 nucleotides: TGTGCCACCAGCAGAGATTTGGGTGAAAGTCAGCCCCAGCATTTT.

Only a few counts were recorded for this clone. The chain recombines TRBV6-1 with TRBJ1-1; maybe TRBD1 (5 bases). The CDR3 has 12 residues. Germline V gene lookup returns CDR1 MNHNS and CDR2 SASEGT. V dropped 7 bases and J dropped 7 bases, with 13 bases sitting between them. The chain's CDR3 is CASMVGGIEAFF. In DNA, the CDR3 is TGTGCCAGCATGGTGGGGGGGATTGAAGCTTTCTTT.

This chain links TRBV27 with TRBJ2-7; TRBD1 matches at 10 bases. Germline lookup yields CDR1 MNHEY and CDR2 SMNVEV (reference sequence). V was clipped by 6 bases and J by 5 bases; unmatched bases: 10. The CDR3 contains 15 residues. The CDR3 bases are TGTGCCAGCAGACCAATGACAGGGGGCACGAACGAGCAGTACTTC. The encoded protein is CASRPMTGGTNEQYF.

V usage is TRBV18 and J usage is TRBJ1-5, with D hard to call. Germline V lookup: CDR1 KGHSH, CDR2 LQKENI. Trimming removed 2 bases at V and 5 bases at J, with 13 bases between. The CDR3 consists of 15 residues. In DNA, the CDR3 is TGTGCCAGCTCACCAAAGCGCCTGAGCGATCAGCCCCAGCATTTT. As protein: CASSPKRLSDQPQHF.

The chain uses TRBV2 and TRBJ2-6, with 9 bases that match TRBD1. The V and J ends lost 4 bases and 3 bases, in that order; junction bases with no gene match: 4. The germline CDR1 and CDR2 sequences are SNHLY and FYNNEI. The CDR3 is 16 amino acids. The CDR3 region has the DNA TGTGCCAGCAGTGCGGACAGGGGCGTTGGGGCCAACGTCCTGACTTTC. This gives the protein CASSADRGVGANVLTF.

Only a few counts were recorded for this clone. V usage is TRBV19 and J usage is TRBJ2-5; D is uncertain. This CDR3 contains 13 residues. The V end was cut by 7 bases, the J end by 1 base, with 10 bases between. CDR1 is LNHDA, CDR2 SQIVND, per germline (reference sequence). As DNA, the CDR3 is TGTGCCAGTACTGAAACCGGCCAAGAGACCCAGTACTTC. Its translation is CASTETGQETQYF.

The chain uses TRBV6-1 and TRBJ2-1; the D is unclear. Per germline, CDR1 MNHNS and CDR2 SASEGT. CDR3 size: 13 residues. V was shortened by 2 bases and J by 9 bases, with 11 bases between the two germline ends. DNA of the CDR3: TGTGCCAGCAGTGAAAGCCGATCTGGTGAGCAGTTCTTC. This gives the protein CASSESRSGEQFF.

V and J are TRBV29-1 and TRBJ2-5, with 9 bases aligning to TRBD1. This CDR3 region has 14 residues. The germline gives CDR1 SQVTM, CDR2 ANQGSEA. Trimming at V came to 4 bases and at J to 4 bases, leaving 7 bases not matched to a gene. Written as DNA, the CDR3 is TGCAGCGTTGGGGACCCGGACAGGGGAGAGACCCAGTACTTC. Translated: CSVGDPDRGETQYF.

The chain uses TRBV21-1 and TRBJ1-6; TRBD1 reflects the table's D call only, with no check against the DNA. TRBV21-1 is a pseudogene. This CDR3 is 15 amino acids long. The CDR3 reads CASSPLQGYNSPLHF. CDR3 sequence (DNA): TGTGCCAGCAGCCCGCTCCAGGGCTATAATTCACCCCTCCACTTT.